The rows below give T cell receptor beta chains drawn from one sample of a study of control samples from healthy donors and cancer patients. Clones were sequenced by immunoSEQ multiplex PCR, and TCRdb holds only the in-frame ones, with some missing. The profile shows more than 150,000 clones, 80% to 95% of them singletons. Sample: blood. The receptors were sampled from a man younger than 35 in good health. CDR3s include the opening cysteine and the closing phenylalanine or tryptophan. Each record gives: V gene, J gene, clone size, CDR3 protein. Clone size, where shown, is once, few, many, or a class for clones that have expanded.

TRBV2	TRBJ2-1	once	CASSELLAGHNEQFF
TRBV4-1	TRBJ1-5	few	CASSQVGQGGQPQHF
TRBV19	TRBJ2-6	.	CASSFQNGANVLTF
TRBV7-2	TRBJ1-1	.	CASSLGRSEAFF
TRBV5-1	TRBJ1-1	once	CASSATDVNTEAFF
TRBV6-4	TRBJ1-2	.	CASSPGGQSNYGYTF
TRBV12-3/TRBV12-4	TRBJ1-4	.	CASSPRTATELFF
TRBV10-1	TRBJ2-1	once	CASSAGNEQFF
TRBV10-2	TRBJ2-7	.	CASSETQEYEQYF
TRBV3-1/TRBV3-2	TRBJ2-3	.	CARALTILLISSTDTQYF
TRBV4-1	TRBJ1-1	.	CASSQVVGGSTEAFF
TRBV15	TRBJ1-4	.	CATSRATVKNEKLFF
TRBV12-3/TRBV12-4	TRBJ1-2	.	CASSRYGYTF
TRBV18	TRBJ2-7	.	CASSRSGTGGNEQYF
TRBV4-1	TRBJ2-1	.	CASSQEGQVYNEQFF
TRBV5-1	TRBJ2-2	.	CASRRGGLDAGELFF
TRBV5-8	TRBJ1-5	.	CASSSQYQPQHF
TRBV7-4	TRBJ1-4	.	CASSFRRDEKLFF
TRBV19	TRBJ1-2	.	CASTSHLRAPGHGYTF
TRBV25-1	TRBJ2-6	.	CASSEAGAGANVLTF
TRBV27	TRBJ2-7	.	CASSLSPAYEQYF
TRBV3-1/TRBV3-2	TRBJ2-2	.	CASSQGPYGLLASNTGELFF
TRBV6-5	TRBJ2-7	.	CASRASNNSYEQYF
TRBV18	TRBJ2-5	few	CASSQGSGETQYF
TRBV5-1	TRBJ2-7	.	CASSPWTADYEQYF
TRBV15	TRBJ1-2	.	CATSRDRTGNGYTF
TRBV7-9	TRBJ2-3	.	CASSLDGRGGQDTQYF
TRBV6-5	TRBJ2-3	.	CASSPGGVRTDTQYF
TRBV7-6	TRBJ2-3	.	CASSPRIAGVGGTDTQYF
TRBV18	TRBJ2-3	.	CASSPGVGWSDTQYF
TRBV5-6	TRBJ2-7	.	CASSLVRSDSSYEQYF
TRBV18	TRBJ1-1	once	CASSLGENTEAFF
TRBV28	TRBJ1-2	once	CASTTRGTSYGYTF
TRBV30	TRBJ2-7	.	CAWSGKGYSSYEQYF
TRBV6-4	TRBJ2-4	once	CASRRTGRTSLYF
TRBV9	TRBJ1-1	.	CASSVEAVPNTEAFF
TRBV10-3	TRBJ2-7	.	CAISLQGLYEQYF
TRBV9	TRBJ1-2	.	CASSVDRGGYGYTF
TRBV3-1/TRBV3-2	TRBJ1-3	.	CASSRTGASGNTIYF
TRBV3-1/TRBV3-2	TRBJ2-5	.	CASSHRETQYF
TRBV6-1	TRBJ1-5	.	CASSEDNRGYSNQPQHF
TRBV18	TRBJ2-5	.	CASSQGREIQETQYF
TRBV3-1/TRBV3-2	TRBJ1-2	.	CASSQASVYGYTF
TRBV5-1	TRBJ2-7	.	CASSLLPGASYEQYF
TRBV6-6	TRBJ1-3	once	CASSYPGTGNTIYF
TRBV5-1	TRBJ1-4	.	CASSLDPTNEKLFF
TRBV29-1	TRBJ1-1	.	CSVEDRGFSSSMNTEAFF
TRBV5-1	TRBJ2-7	.	CASSSGTGIREQYF
TRBV2	TRBJ1-4	once	CASGQFRHEHEKLFF
TRBV2	TRBJ2-7	.	CASSANPTGPAYEQYF
TRBV27	TRBJ2-3	once	CASRSTDTQYF
TRBV3-1/TRBV3-2	TRBJ2-3	.	CASSQDVGGASTDTQYF
TRBV24-1	TRBJ1-5	.	CATSDPDGEGNQPQHF